The 32 T cell receptor beta chains given below trace back to one sample, sequenced in a study of cytomegalovirus exposure and HLA in healthy donors. In the PCR, 60 Vbeta and 13 Jbeta primers were used. Repertoires were generated with immunoSEQ multiplex PCR, while TCRdb's copy carries only in-frame clones and drops some. The sample includes around 170,000 clones, roughly three quarters of them seen just once. Sequencing was done on a sample of PBMCs. These receptors originate from a young woman in good health and CMV-seropositive.

V usage is TRBV19 and J usage is TRBJ1-5; 8 bases fit TRBD1. J was trimmed by 5 bases and V by 7 bases; bases with no gene match: 7. From germline, CDR1 is LNHDA and CDR2 SQIVND (reference sequence). This CDR3 has 14 amino acids. CDR3: CASMGIQGDQPQHF. The CDR3 DNA sequence: TGTGCCAGTATGGGAATACAGGGGGATCAGCCCCAGCATTTT.

V gene TRBV28 combines with J gene TRBJ2-2; possible D gene TRBD1, 6 bases. This CDR3 is built from 14 residues. Trimming pared 7 bases from V and 1 base from J, leaving 10 bases between. Germline loops: CDR1 MDHEN, CDR2 SYDVKM. CDR3 protein: CASIPGQNTGELFF. CDR3 sequence (DNA): TGTGCCAGCATCCCGGGACAGAACACCGGGGAGCTGTTTTTT.

This chain uses TRBV28 with TRBJ1-3, with TRBD1 as a possible D gene (5 bases). The germline V and J ends were trimmed by 5 bases and 0 bases, with 14 bases remaining between them. Germline CDR1 reads MDHEN; CDR2 reads SYDVKM. There are 16 residues in the CDR3. The CDR3 protein is CASSPGGDHSGNTIYF. For the CDR3, the DNA is TGTGCCAGCAGTCCGGGAGGGGACCACTCTGGAAACACCATATATTTT.

The chain has TRBV7-2 and TRBJ2-3; 7 nucleotides agree with TRBD2. Losses at the gene ends were 6 bases for V and 1 base for J; bases not matched to a gene: 10. The CDR3 covers 16 residues. From germline, CDR1 is SGHTA and CDR2 FQGNSA. The CDR3 nucleotides are TGTGCCAGCAGGTACGGCCTAGCGGTCCGCACAGATACGCAGTATTTT. Amino acids: CASRYGLAVRTDTQYF.

The J gene is TRBJ2-2, the V gene TRBV7-9; 7 bases map to TRBD2. Germline CDR1 reads SEHNR; CDR2 reads FQNEAQ (reference sequence). This CDR3 contains 15 residues. Losses at the gene ends were 4 bases for V and 3 bases for J; bases not matched to a gene: 5. CDR3: CASSSRGEDTGELFF. The CDR3 DNA reads as TGTGCCAGCAGCTCCCGGGGGGAGGACACCGGGGAGCTGTTTTTT.

V usage is TRBV6-5 and J usage is TRBJ2-7; TRBD2 matches at 7 bases. Trimming removed 8 bases from V and 2 bases from J; junction bases left unmatched: 12. Germline V gives CDR1 MNHEY, CDR2 SVGAGI. CDR3 length: 15 residues. The CDR3 DNA is TGTGCCAGCGGGGGGGTGGACGGCGGAACCTACGAGCAGTACTTC. Translation gives CASGGVDGGTYEQYF.

CDR3 sequence reads: CASSLARDSSYEQYF. CDR3 coding DNA: TGCGCCAGCAGCTTGGCCAGGGATAGCTCCTACGAGCAGTACTTC. The chain has TRBV5-1 and TRBJ2-7; D is possibly TRBD1 (5 bases). Germline CDR1 is SGHRS and CDR2 is YFSETQ. The CDR3 covers 15 residues. The germline V and J ends were trimmed by 0 bases and 0 bases, with 10 bases remaining between them.

The CDR3 DNA is TGTGCCAGCAGCTTAGTAGAGGGGGCGGACACCGGGGAGCTGTTTTTT. It is translated as CASSLVEGADTGELFF. V is TRBV7-2 and J is TRBJ2-2, with 7 bases identical to TRBD1. The CDR3 is 16 residues long. Trimming removed 1 base from V and 3 bases from J; junction bases left unmatched: 5. The germline V gene encodes CDR1 SGHTA and CDR2 FQGNSA.

V usage is TRBV19 and J usage is TRBJ2-7, with 9 bases lining up with TRBD2. This CDR3 spans 14 amino acids. The ends lost 7 bases at V and 7 bases at J; junction bases unmatched: 11. The germline V gene has CDR1 LNHDA and CDR2 SQIVND (reference sequence). CDR3 region: CASNVGGGAREQYF. The CDR3 DNA reads TGTGCCAGTAACGTCGGCGGGGGGGCCCGGGAGCAGTACTTC.

The CDR3 DNA is TGTGCCAGCAGCCCCACCGGGGGGGCTGGAGAAGAGACCCAGTACTTC. This codes for CASSPTGGAGEETQYF. V usage is TRBV7-4 and J usage is TRBJ2-5; 8 nucleotides match TRBD2. Germline CDR1 SGHVT, CDR2 SQSDAQ. The CDR3 runs to 16 residues. Unmatched junction bases numbered 11, after V lost 5 bases and J lost 3 bases. The whole variable domain, filled in from reference TRBV7-4 and TRBJ2-5, reads GAGVSQSPRYKVAKRGRDVALRCDSISGHVTLYWYRQTLGQGSEVLTYSQSDAQRDKSGRPSGRFSAERPERSVSTLKIQRTEQGDSAVYLCASSPTGGAGEETQYFGPGTRLLVL.

This chain connects TRBV7-2 to TRBJ2-3; D is ambiguous. Looked up from germline, CDR1 is SGHTA and CDR2 is FQGNSA. V gave up 4 bases and J gave up 3 bases, with 8 bases separating them. The CDR3 spans 13 residues. CDR3 DNA sequence: TGTGCCAGCAGCTCCACTCGGACAGATACGCAGTATTTT. The encoded protein is CASSSTRTDTQYF.

The genes are TRBV28 and TRBJ2-5; TRBD2 matches at 7 bases. CDR3 size: 15 residues. Germline trimming cut 5 bases from V and 2 bases from J; bases unmatched to any gene: 8. The germline gives CDR1 MDHEN, CDR2 SYDVKM. CDR3 in DNA: TGTGCCAGCAGTCCCCGGGACTACTTACAAGAGACCCAGTACTTC. Amino acids: CASSPRDYLQETQYF.

The genes are TRBV7-6 and TRBJ2-5; D uncertain. CDR1 is SGHVS and CDR2 is FNYEAQ in the germline V gene. The V and J ends lost 1 base and 5 bases respectively, with 8 bases between them. The CDR3 covers 13 residues. The CDR3 here is CASSLVVLETQYF. CDR3 DNA sequence: TGTGCCAGCAGCTTAGTAGTTTTGGAGACCCAGTACTTC. Filled out from reference TRBV7-6 and TRBJ2-5, the complete variable domain reads GAGVSQSPRYKVTKRGQDVALRCDPISGHVSLYWYRQALGQGPEFLTYFNYEAQQDKSGLPNDRFSAERPEGSISTLTIQRTEQRDSAMYRCASSLVVLETQYFGPGTRLLVL.

This sequence joins TRBV11-3 and TRBJ2-1; D may be TRBD2 (6 bases). The CDR3 consists of 16 residues. Trimming pared 1 base from V and 1 base from J, leaving 11 bases between. Per the germline V gene, CDR1 is SGHNT and CDR2 is YENEEA. The CDR3 region has the DNA TGTGCCAGCAGCTTAGGGGACCGGGGGTCCTACAATGAGCAGTTCTTC. Translating it yields CASSLGDRGSYNEQFF.

This clone was seen a few times. This chain joins TRBV6-6 and TRBJ1-1, with a possible D match to TRBD1 (5 bases). The germline V gene has CDR1 MNHNY and CDR2 SVGAGI (reference sequence). V was pared by 5 bases and J by 5 bases, with 18 bases between. The CDR3 extends over 15 amino acids. In nucleotides, the CDR3 is TGTGCCAGCAGTCCTTTTGGGGGGAAGAAGACTGAAGCTTTCTTT. Encoded protein: CASSPFGGKKTEAFF.

V usage is TRBV28 and J usage is TRBJ2-7; weak D call: TRBD1 (5 bases). The length of the CDR3 is 11 residues. V was shortened by 6 bases and J by 3 bases, with 6 bases between the two germline ends. Per the germline V gene, CDR1 is MDHEN and CDR2 is SYDVKM. In DNA, the CDR3 is TGTGCCAGCAGCGACAGCTACGAGCAGTACTTC. Translated: CASSDSYEQYF. Variable domain in full (rest from reference TRBV28 and TRBJ2-7): DVKVTQSSRYLVKRTGEKVFLECVQDMDHENMFWYRQDPGLGLRLIYFSYDVKMKEKGDIPEGYSVSREKKERFSLILESASTNQTSMYLCASSDSYEQYFGPGTRLTVT.

This sequence joins TRBV7-9 and TRBJ2-7; a possible D gene is TRBD2 (5 bases). Trimming removed 4 bases at V and 1 base at J, with 20 bases between. The CDR3 runs 17 residues. CDR1 is SEHNR and CDR2 is FQNEAQ in the germline V gene (reference sequence). In DNA, the CDR3 is TGTGCCAGCAGCTCATCCGCGGGCCCCCTAAGATCCTACGAGCAGTACTTC. Translation: CASSSSAGPLRSYEQYF. The full variable domain, in which reference TRBV7-9 and TRBJ2-7 provide the parts outside the CDR3, is DTGVSQNPRHKITKRGQNVTFRCDPISEHNRLYWYRQTLGQGPEFLTYFQNEAQLEKSRLLSDRFSAERPKGSFSTLEIQRTEQGDSAMYLCASSSSAGPLRSYEQYFGPGTRLTVT.

This chain links TRBV5-4 with TRBJ2-3, with unresolved D. The CDR3 is 16 residues long. The V end was cut by 4 bases, the J end by 1 base, with 16 bases between. CDR1 is SGHNT and CDR2 is YYREEE in the germline V gene (reference sequence). DNA for the CDR3: TGTGCCAGCAGCCATCCCGCTAACGGAGGCACAGATACGCAGTATTTT. It is translated as CASSHPANGGTDTQYF.

This chain links TRBV15 with TRBJ1-5, with TRBD1 identical over 7 bases. CDR1 and CDR2 (germline): LNHNV, YYDKDF (reference sequence). The ends lost 2 bases at V and 13 bases at J; junction bases unmatched: 8. The CDR3 has 13 residues. CDR3 sequence (DNA): TGTGCCACCAGCAGATCTAACAGGGGCCCACAGCATTTT. Protein: CATSRSNRGPQHF.

This rearrangement joins TRBV6-1 to TRBJ2-3, with TRBD1 matching over 9 bases. Germline V gives CDR1 MNHNS, CDR2 SASEGT. This CDR3 is 13 amino acids long. Trimming removed 6 bases from V and 5 bases from J; junction bases left unmatched: 3. CDR3 DNA sequence: TGTGCCAGCAGACAGGGGGCTGGAGATACGCAGTATTTT. It is translated as CASRQGAGDTQYF.

A single count supports this clone. This chain uses TRBV4-2 with TRBJ2-7, with TRBD1 identical over 9 bases. The CDR3 is 15 residues long. The V gene end was trimmed by 0 bases and the J gene end by 4 bases; junction bases not matched to a gene: 4. Germline V gene lookup returns CDR1 LGHNA and CDR2 YNFKEQ. CDR3 coding DNA: TGTGCCAGCAGCCAAGACGGACAGGGGACATACGAGCAGTACTTC. It is translated as CASSQDGQGTYEQYF.

This clone was detected once. The chain carries TRBV11-2 and TRBJ2-1, with a tentative D call TRBD1 (6 bases). The CDR3 spans 15 residues. V lost 5 bases, J lost 4 bases, and 15 bases lay in between. Germline lookup yields CDR1 SGHAT and CDR2 FQNNGV. In DNA, the CDR3 is TGTGCCAGCAGCCTACAGGGCTGGCGGTACAATGAGCAGTTCTTC. It encodes CASSLQGWRYNEQFF. Looking up the rest from reference TRBV11-2 and TRBJ2-1 gives the full variable domain: EAGVAQSPRYKIIEKRQSVAFWCNPISGHATLYWYQQILGQGPKLLIQFQNNGVVDDSQLPKDRFSAERLKGVDSTLKIQPAKLEDSAVYLCASSLQGWRYNEQFFGPGTRLTVL.

A single count supports this clone. The chain links TRBV6-5 to TRBJ2-1; possibly TRBD1 for D (7 bases). The CDR3 runs to 16 residues. CDR1 MNHEY and CDR2 SVGAGI come from the germline V gene. V shed 4 bases and J shed 5 bases, with 18 bases lying between them. This CDR3 is CASSFDRGRGDNEQFF. CDR3 nucleotides: TGTGCCAGCAGTTTTGATAGGGGGCGCGGGGACAATGAGCAGTTCTTC.

The rearrangement joins TRBV27 to TRBJ1-4, with 9 nucleotides matching TRBD1. The CDR3 has 13 residues. Germline values: CDR1 MNHEY, CDR2 SMNVEV (reference sequence). The junction had 2 bases not matched to a gene; V was cut back by 8 bases and J by 4 bases. In nucleotides, the CDR3 is TGTGCCAGCGGGGACAGGGTTAATGAAAAACTGTTTTTT. This translates into CASGDRVNEKLFF. Full variable domain (remainder filled in from reference TRBV27 and TRBJ1-4): EAQVTQNPRYLITVTGKKLTVTCSQNMNHEYMSWYRQDPGLGLRQIYYSMNVEVTDKGDVPEGYKVSRKEKRNFPLILESPSPNQTSLYFCASGDRVNEKLFFGSGTQLSVL.

The chain carries TRBV7-2 and TRBJ1-2, with TRBD1 matching over 8 bases. The CDR3 runs 16 residues. The germline V gene has CDR1 SGHTA and CDR2 FQGNSA. V lost 5 bases, J lost 3 bases, and 11 bases stayed unmatched. CDR3 DNA: TGTGCCAGCAGCCGGACAGGGCCCTTTCGGGACTATGGCTACACCTTC. Protein sequence: CASSRTGPFRDYGYTF.

CDR3 nucleotides: TGTGCCAGCAGCTCACCACCGGGACAGGGGATAGGTGGCTACACCTTC. Its protein is CASSSPPGQGIGGYTF. This rearrangement joins TRBV28 to TRBJ1-2; the match to TRBD1 covers 10 bases. This CDR3 is built from 16 residues. V gave up 6 bases and J gave up 7 bases; unmatched junction bases: 14. CDR1 is MDHEN and CDR2 is SYDVKM in the germline V gene.

Only a few counts were recorded for this clone. The chain has TRBV5-1 and TRBJ2-7; TRBD1 is a possible D gene (6 bases). The CDR3 is made up of 15 amino acids. The germline V and J ends were trimmed by 2 bases and 0 bases, with 12 bases remaining between them. From germline, CDR1 is SGHRS and CDR2 YFSETQ. The CDR3 DNA reads as TGCGCCAGCAGCTTAGGGGACACCGACTCCTACGAGCAGTACTTC. It translates to CASSLGDTDSYEQYF.

This sequence joins TRBV5-1 and TRBJ2-5; weak D call: TRBD1 (5 bases). The ends were cut back, 4 bases at V and 1 base at J, with 17 bases in the middle. Looked up from germline, CDR1 is SGHRS and CDR2 is YFSETQ. The CDR3 extends over 16 amino acids. This CDR3 is CASSPGAGQIQETQYF. The CDR3 DNA reads TGCGCCAGCAGCCCAGGAGCAGGGCAGATCCAAGAGACCCAGTACTTC.

The chain links TRBV4-3 to TRBJ1-2, with 7 bases that match TRBD1. The CDR3 totals 15 residues. V lost 4 bases to trimming and J lost 2 bases; unmatched junction nucleotides: 7. Germline V gene data show CDR1 as LGHNA and CDR2 as YSLEER. In DNA, the CDR3 is TGCGCCAGCAGCCGAGAGGGGGCCTCCAACTATGGCTACACCTTC. Its protein product is CASSREGASNYGYTF.

This clone was seen a single time. This rearrangement joins TRBV9 to TRBJ1-2; D is unresolved. The CDR3 length is 12 residues. Germline values: CDR1 SGDLS, CDR2 YYNGEE. Deletions cut 1 base from V and 4 bases from J, with 5 bases between. Here the CDR3 reads CASSVRSYGYTF. CDR3 nucleotides: TGTGCCAGCAGCGTACGCAGCTATGGCTACACCTTC.

This clone showed up just a few times. This chain joins TRBV29-1 and TRBJ2-3; tentative D call: TRBD2 (6 bases). V lost 1 base, J lost 5 bases, and 7 bases lay in between. In germline, CDR1 is SQVTM, CDR2 ANQGSEA. CDR3 length: 12 amino acids. CDR3 in DNA: TGCAGCGTTGAAGGGGGAGGAGATACGCAGTATTTT. Translating gives CSVEGGGDTQYF.

The V and J genes are TRBV7-9 and TRBJ1-2; possible D gene TRBD1, 5 bases. Trimming shortened V by 5 bases and J by 4 bases, and 11 bases separated the two germline ends. CDR3 length equals 13 residues. CDR1 is SEHNR, CDR2 FQNEAQ, per germline (reference sequence). CDR3 coding DNA: TGTGCCAGCAGCCTCGACGGGGGCTATGGCTACACCTTC. This sequence encodes CASSLDGGYGYTF. Drawing the rest from reference TRBV7-9 and TRBJ1-2, the complete variable domain is DTGVSQNPRHKITKRGQNVTFRCDPISEHNRLYWYRQTLGQGPEFLTYFQNEAQLEKSRLLSDRFSAERPKGSFSTLEIQRTEQGDSAMYLCASSLDGGYGYTFGSGTRLTVV.